This T cell receptor (beta chain) originates from a study of cytomegalovirus exposure and HLA in healthy donors (dated by TCRdb to the late 2010s). Study-level background: In an earlier analysis of 587 of the donors, about 260 Gb of sequence data and 95 million to 130 million unique TCR beta sequences from about 179 million T cells were reported. The T cell repertoires of about 700 subjects were profiled by immunosequencing and related to cytomegalovirus serostatus. Every discovery cohort repertoire had been produced on one sequencing platform. Besides the first cohort of more than 650 subjects, a separate validation cohort made up of 90 to 150 different subjects was used. Among roughly 400 genotyped donors of the cohort, an average of around 250,000 unique TCR beta nucleotide sequences was sequenced per donor, of which 15% to 20% were non-productive. Rather than drawing on any new phenotypic data, the later analysis identified candidate immune exposures from TCR beta sequences and the way those sequences occurred across donors. An early release that covered 640 HLA-typed donors contained about 290 gigabases of sequencing data and about 84 million unique TCR sequences. Class I and class II HLA loci were covered by the typing at four-digit resolution. Four to six DR-DQ haplotypes were handled as single units for association and clustering, since linkage in the cohort was strong. Of the roughly 420 genotyped donors, roughly 76% were placed in the genetic ancestry cluster associated with self-reported Caucasian donors. The number of donors typed differed by locus, with 629-630 for A, B, C, DRB1 and DQB1, roughly 550 for DQA1, 600 to 610 for DPA1, and some 470 for DPB1. The study was designed to test whether signatures of past pathogen exposure could be identified by cataloging public T cell receptors. An earlier analysis of several hundred of the donors applied high-throughput TCR beta sequencing to assess whether each TCR beta V gene segment acted as functional or pseudogenic. The study combined high-throughput TCR immunosequencing, statistical association of individual TCRs with disease status, and machine learning to predict cytomegalovirus infection status. A later analysis re-examined previously published TCR beta repertoires from 600 to 700 donors and added high-resolution HLA genotyping to investigate patterns of TCR occurrence. Donor age, sex, ethnicity and CMV serostatus were compiled together with the repertoire data. A later genetic analysis used genome-wide SNP genotypes for about 60% of the roughly 700 donors, treating that subset as a discovery cohort. Study-wide conclusions, independent of this receptor: Cytomegalovirus status was reported to be diagnosed by the classifier with high specificity and sensitivity in both the original and validation cohorts. Most TCR sequences were seen in very few donors, while some public TCRs were found in many individuals. In an earlier analysis of about 600 of the donors, most TCR beta V segments appeared in productive rearrangements about 90% or about 30% of the time, broadly matching IMGT annotations. According to a later analysis, most CMV-associated TCR beta chains appeared to be HLA-restricted, and the HLA associations seemed to be driven largely by CMV exposure. Because HLA typing was missing for some donors at each locus, association tests included only the typed subset. Some IMGT-functional V segments, including TRBV6-2 and TRBV6-3, could not be told apart with the 87-base-pair reads, so those segments were excluded. A cluster of highly shared sequence variants was judged likely to be a technical artifact of the sequencing pipeline. According to a later analysis, TCR association rates differed among HLA loci, with DRB1 alleles showing the most associated TCRs and HLA-C alleles showing the fewest. A few of the identified cytomegalovirus-associated TCR beta chains were confirmed in vitro to be specific for cytomegalovirus antigens. In this cohort, only TCR beta chains were sequenced, and detectable features were limited by the absence of alpha or paired-chain data. In a later analysis, several top co-occurrence clusters were reported to appear linked to parvovirus B19, influenza, CMV and Epstein-Barr virus. Presence/absence analyses assumed roughly uniform sequencing depth across donors, an assumption that may not hold. The study listed 150 to 200 TCR beta chains as associated with cytomegalovirus. Immune exposure information for the cohort was limited to CMV serostatus. In a later genetic analysis, fewer N-insertions in productive TCRs were reported among donors in an Asian-associated ancestry cluster than the roughly 700-donor mean. In a later analysis, HLA-associated TCR beta chains were found to be more clonally expanded and to have lower generation probabilities than equally common non-associated chains. Assigning TCR associations to individual alleles was difficult when HLA alleles, especially DR and DQ, strongly co-occurred. A further reported finding was that TCR beta sequences accurately predicted the HLA-A and HLA-B alleles for most subjects in the first cohort. Linkage disequilibrium might explain the correlated functional status among segregating V segments, but an unknown experimental factor could not be excluded. At a false discovery rate of 0.05, a later analysis linked around 15,000 TCR beta sequences to specific HLA alleles. Because counts were too low, roughly 18 rarely observed V segments, including chromosome 9 orphons, were left out of the earlier analysis of several hundred of the donors. The authors suggested that the approach could potentially be generalized to other disease states and immunological phenotypes. In a later genetic analysis, a missense DCLRE1C variant was associated with V-gene and J-gene trimming of TCR beta chains, and the association was replicated in an independent cohort.

Via the germline V gene (reference sequence), CDR1 is WNHNN and CDR2 SYGVQD. The cysteine opens and the phenylalanine closes a CDR3 of 14 amino acids. Kept here is only the CDR3 DNA, which spans 42 bases and is read in frame from base 1. The cohort consisted of 600 to 750 healthy bone marrow donors. At the time of sampling, all cohort members were nominally healthy, though unrecorded immune exposures were likely present. The donor tested CMV seropositive, placing the donor among the approximately 290 seropositive members of the cohort. Every donor gave a peripheral blood sample, and the peripheral blood mononuclear cells from that sample were used for TCR beta sequencing. The Qiagen DNeasy Blood Extraction Kit was used to extract genomic DNA from the blood cell samples. A note on this clone: The clone's antigen remains unknown. The junction does not match germline at one end; this may be a read error.

Library generation was performed with the immunoSEQ multiplex PCR assay. For the multiplex PCR, a mixture combining 60 forward primers for TCR Vbeta segments and 13 reverse primers for TCR Jbeta segments was used. A multiplex PCR assay on genomic DNA amplified the CDR3 region of rearranged TCR beta genes. On the Illumina HiSeq System, the amplified TCR beta libraries were sequenced as 87-base-pair reads. Concerning the study's data processing: Across the roughly 670 repertoires, a later analysis counted 80 million or so unique TCR beta chains, 9.5 million to 12 million of which were shared by at least two donors. To remove PCR and sequencing errors, raw reads were error-corrected and collapsed into unique sequences using a nearest-neighbor algorithm that merged closely related sequences. To assign V, D and J gene segments, CDR3 sequences were aligned to IMGT reference sequences. For a sequence to be retained, at least a six-nucleotide match to both a V gene segment and a J gene segment was required. Rearrangements were called productive when the CDR3 lacked stop codons and stayed in frame with V and J; all others were non-productive. CDR3 was defined by IMGT convention, running from the second conserved V-encoded cysteine to the conserved J-encoded phenylalanine. The earlier analysis of about 570 of the donors excluded any sequence lacking an unambiguous match to a single V gene segment. An earlier analysis of about 600 of the donors called V segments functional above 56.7% productive rearrangements and segregating when the between-donor standard deviation exceeded 5%. A statistical classification framework was built to diagnose cytomegalovirus status from the catalog of TCR beta chain sequences. A later analysis assigned V and J genes by comparing TCR nucleotide sequences with IMGT/GENE-DB human TR gene sequences. Using the TCRdist pipeline, a later analysis assigned CDR3 sequences along with most-parsimonious VDJ recombination scenarios. In a later analysis, every TCR beta chain was defined by the combination of its CDR3 amino acid sequence and its V-gene family, and reads without a unique V-gene family were dropped. To address suspected cross-contamination and a sequencing artifact, a later analysis removed several hundred highly shared, low-generation-probability nucleotide sequences. In a later analysis, a clonal expansion index was calculated for each public chain from normalized within-repertoire ranks of inferred template counts. A later analysis computed generation probabilities with a VDJ recombination model fitted to out-of-frame rearrangements, and checked the results against IGoR. In a later analysis, TCR-TCR, TCR-HLA and TCR-CMV co-occurrence was scored with hypergeometric tests, and a repertoire-size bias correction was applied to TCR pairs. False discovery rates were estimated in a later analysis by permuting HLA or CMV assignments 20 times. In a later analysis, co-occurring TCRs were grouped using DBSCAN, and TCRdist sequence similarity was added for clustering within HLA-allele-positive subsets. Co-occurrence clustering excluded repertoires with fewer than 30,000 or more than 120,000 public chains, plus five with anomalous nucleotide sharing. The immuneACCESS repertoire file appears here via TCRdb, limited to in-frame rearrangements. These files lack a portion of the clones; in checked studies, under half of the deficit traces to unresolved V genes, and the cause of the others is not known. Clonal size and the V and J genes are those of that table, whereas D and trimming came from the DNA. The sample has approximately 210,000 clones on record, more than 75% of them singletons. Of the sample, 5.5% to 7.5% falls within the top ten clones.

The receptor chain draws on TRBV10-1 and TRBJ2-7, and TRBD1 aligns with 8 junction nucleotides. The sample consisted of PBMCs. The receptor's source is a man in his forties in good health and CMV-seropositive. The nucleotides are TGCGCCAGCAGTGAGTCGCCATCCCCGGGACAGGAACGCTTC. Translated, it reads CASSESPSPGQERF.